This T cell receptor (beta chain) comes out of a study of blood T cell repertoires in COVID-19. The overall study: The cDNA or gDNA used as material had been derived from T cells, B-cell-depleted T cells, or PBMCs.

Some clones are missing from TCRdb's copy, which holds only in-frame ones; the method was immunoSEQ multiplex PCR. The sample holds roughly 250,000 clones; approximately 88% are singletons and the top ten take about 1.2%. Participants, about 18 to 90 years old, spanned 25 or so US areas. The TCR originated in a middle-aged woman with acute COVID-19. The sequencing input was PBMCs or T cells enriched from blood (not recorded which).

As DNA, the CDR3 is TGTGCCAGCAGCTTAGGTGGCGGGAGTGCAGGCGAGCAGTACGTC. This codes for CASSLGGGSAGEQYV. The chain employs TRBV7-2 and TRBJ2-7; 7 nucleotides align to TRBD2. The junction had 9 bases not matched to a gene; V was cut back by 1 base and J by 6 bases. From germline, CDR1 is SGHTA and CDR2 FQGNSA. The CDR3 is 15 residues long.